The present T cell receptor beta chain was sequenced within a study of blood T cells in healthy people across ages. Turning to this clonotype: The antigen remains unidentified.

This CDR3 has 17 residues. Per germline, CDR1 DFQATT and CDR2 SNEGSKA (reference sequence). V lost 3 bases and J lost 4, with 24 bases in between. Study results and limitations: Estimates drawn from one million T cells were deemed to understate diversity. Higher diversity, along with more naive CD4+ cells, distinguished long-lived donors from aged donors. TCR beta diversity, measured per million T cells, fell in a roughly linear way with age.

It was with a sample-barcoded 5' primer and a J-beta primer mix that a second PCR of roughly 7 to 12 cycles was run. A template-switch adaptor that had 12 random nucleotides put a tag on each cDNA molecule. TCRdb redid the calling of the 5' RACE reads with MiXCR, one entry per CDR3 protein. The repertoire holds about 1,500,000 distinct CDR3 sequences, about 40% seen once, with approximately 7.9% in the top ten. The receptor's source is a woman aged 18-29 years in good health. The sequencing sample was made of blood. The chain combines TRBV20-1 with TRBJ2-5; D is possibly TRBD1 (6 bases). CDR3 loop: CSASVVRGEPKTETQYF. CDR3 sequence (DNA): TGCAGTGCTAGTGTGGTCAGGGGCGAACCAAAAACAGAGACCCAGTACTTC.